This TCR beta chain is drawn from a study of cytomegalovirus exposure and HLA in healthy donors. From germline, CDR1 is ENHRY and CDR2 SYGVKD. The CDR3 length is 14 residues. A note on this clone: What it recognizes is unknown. A read error may account for a junction end that differs from germline.

Primers for the PCR totalled 60 Vbeta and 13 Jbeta. Data came from immunoSEQ multiplex PCR; TCRdb stores just in-frame clones and leaves some out. The table shows under 200,000 clones, with about 84% occurring only once. Whole-study findings and limits: In a later analysis, most CMV-associated TCR beta chains appeared HLA-restricted. Among TCR sequences, most were rare, though some public TCRs appeared in many donors. A later analysis reported that several of the most significant clusters appeared to be linked to common viral pathogens, among them Epstein-Barr virus. One later analysis reportedly identified an Asian-associated ancestry cluster that showed fewer N-insertions than the approximately 710-donor mean.

This receptor was identified in a man in his fifties in good health and CMV-seronegative. This chain connects TRBV10-3 to TRBJ2-7; 9 positions match TRBD2. The material sequenced was PBMCs. CDR3 sequence reads: CAIRVSGSSYKQYF. For the CDR3, the DNA is TGTGCCATCAGGGTTAGCGGGAGCTCCTACAAGCAGTACTTC.